The rows below give T cell receptor beta chains drawn from one sample of a study of blood T cell repertoires in COVID-19. TCRdb's table, derived via immunoSEQ multiplex PCR, lists solely in-frame clones and lacks some. Of about 140,000 clones listed, 88% were seen once; the top ten hold about 2.5%. The sequencing input was peripheral blood. All receptors derive from a human donor with COVID-19, enrolled during active disease. The donor label of this sample is uncertain. CDR3s include the opening cysteine and the closing phenylalanine or tryptophan. The D gene is left open where the match is weak. The size entry is marked missing in some rows and otherwise reads once, few, many or a size class.

j_gene,abundance,v_gene,d_gene,CDR3aa,CDR3nt
TRBJ2-3,.,TRBV29-1,TRBD2,CSVRWSGGSSDTQYF,TGCAGCGTTCGTTGGAGCGGGGGCTCCTCAGATACGCAGTATTTT
TRBJ2-5,few,TRBV18,.,CASSPTPRQETQYF,TGTGCCAGCTCACCAACACCCAGACAAGAGACCCAGTACTTC
TRBJ2-1,.,TRBV10-3,TRBD2,CAIRAGLAGHSQFF,TGTGCCATCAGGGCGGGACTAGCGGGCCACTCGCAGTTCTTC
TRBJ1-2,.,TRBV12-5,.,CASGLSLSYYGYTF,TGTGCTAGTGGTTTGTCCCTCTCTTACTATGGCTACACCTTC
TRBJ2-7,once,TRBV19,.,CASSTQTGPYEQYF,TGTGCCAGTAGTACTCAGACAGGTCCCTACGAGCAGTACTTC
TRBJ1-5,.,TRBV7-8,.,CASSLTGDQPQHF,TGTGCCAGCAGCTTGACGGGGGATCAGCCCCAGCATTTT
TRBJ1-2,few,TRBV12-5,.,CASGLVPSGVPNYGYTF,TGTGCTAGTGGTTTGGTACCCTCAGGGGTGCCTAACTATGGCTACACCTTC
TRBJ1-2,.,TRBV19,.,CASSPRAAGYTF,TGTGCCAGTAGTCCGCGCGCGGCTGGCTACACCTTC
TRBJ2-5,.,TRBV3-1/TRBV3-2,TRBD2,CASSQDASGGAPETQYF,TGTGCCAGCAGCCAAGATGCTAGCGGGGGGGCCCCGGAGACCCAGTACTTC
TRBJ2-2,.,TRBV5-1,.,CASSLDGPGELFF,TGCGCCAGCAGCTTGGACGGTCCCGGGGAGCTGTTTTTT
TRBJ2-3,.,TRBV15,.,CATSRDLPGTDTQYF,TGTGCCACCAGCAGAGATCTACCAGGGACAGATACGCAGTATTTT
TRBJ2-4,.,TRBV11-2,TRBD1,CASSVGQVLAKNIQYF,TGTGCCAGCAGCGTTGGACAGGTCCTAGCCAAAAACATTCAGTACTTC
TRBJ1-2,.,TRBV27,.,CASRPQGNGGYTF,TGTGCCAGCAGACCTCAGGGGAATGGTGGCTACACCTTC
TRBJ2-2,once,TRBV5-1,.,CASSLSFTGELFF,TGCGCCAGCAGCTTGTCTTTCACCGGGGAGCTGTTTTTT
TRBJ2-2,.,TRBV19,.,CASSIEDTNTGELFF,TGTGCCAGTAGTATTGAGGACACGAACACCGGGGAGCTGTTTTTT
TRBJ1-4,.,TRBV5-1,.,CASSLNPQGGEKLFF,TGCGCCAGCAGCTTGAACCCTCAGGGTGGAGAAAAACTGTTTTTT
TRBJ1-6,once,TRBV18,.,CASSHERRIQSASLHF,TGTGCCAGCTCACATGAAAGGCGGATCCAGTCGGCCTCCCTCCACTTT
TRBJ1-6,.,TRBV7-6,.,CASSLGAGGNSPLHF,TGTGCCAGCAGTCTAGGGGCAGGTGGGAATTCACCCCTCCACTTT
TRBJ2-5,.,TRBV3-1/TRBV3-2,.,CASSQDRIQETQYF,TGTGCCAGCAGCCAAGACAGGATCCAAGAGACCCAGTACTTC
TRBJ2-3,.,TRBV7-9,TRBD2,CASSLVGLAYTDTQYF,TGTGCCAGCAGCTTAGTGGGACTAGCGTATACAGATACGCAGTATTTT
TRBJ1-5,.,TRBV11-2,.,CASSHGGDQPQHF,TGTGCCAGCAGCCATGGGGGGGATCAGCCCCAGCATTTT
TRBJ2-3,.,TRBV11-3,TRBD2,CASSLGTLAGSTDTQYF,TGTGCCAGCAGCTTAGGGACCCTAGCGGGGAGCACAGATACGCAGTATTTT
TRBJ2-7,.,TRBV11-3,.,CASSLEGPDYEQYF,TGTGCCAGCAGCTTAGAGGGGCCAGACTACGAGCAGTACTTC
TRBJ2-2,once,TRBV7-3,TRBD1,CASSLQGANTGELFF,TGTGCCAGCAGCCTACAGGGGGCGAACACCGGGGAGCTGTTTTTT
TRBJ1-2,.,TRBV3-1/TRBV3-2,TRBD1,CASSQGGTALSYGYTF,TGTGCCAGCAGCCAAGGGGGGACAGCCTTATCATATGGCTACACCTTC
TRBJ1-1,.,TRBV5-1,.,CASSQEGPSAFF,TGCGCCAGCAGTCAGGAGGGGCCCTCGGCTTTCTTT
TRBJ1-1,.,TRBV16,TRBD1,CASSQPGGGRSTEAFF,TGTGCCAGCAGCCAACCGGGAGGGGGCAGGTCCACTGAAGCTTTCTTT
TRBJ1-3,once,TRBV7-2,.,CASSLVAGGSGNTIYF,TGTGCCAGCAGCTTAGTCGCGGGTGGCTCTGGAAACACCATATATTTT
TRBJ1-2,.,TRBV5-5,.,CASSLEQSRAYGYTF,TGTGCCAGCAGCTTGGAACAGAGCAGGGCCTATGGCTACACCTTC
TRBJ2-5,.,TRBV6-1,.,CASSEGTAGETQYF,TGTGCCAGCAGTGAAGGTACGGCGGGGGAGACCCAGTACTTC
TRBJ1-3,.,TRBV6-5,TRBD1,CASSYRDSSGNTIYF,TGTGCCAGCAGTTACCGGGACAGCTCTGGAAACACCATATATTTT
TRBJ2-7,.,TRBV15,TRBD1,CATSRETGYYEQYF,TGTGCCACCAGCAGAGAGACAGGGTACTACGAGCAGTACTTC
TRBJ1-2,.,TRBV4-2,.,CASSQTGASYGYTF,TGTGCCAGCAGCCAAACTGGGGCGAGCTATGGCTACACCTTC
TRBJ1-4,.,TRBV4-1,TRBD1,CTSSQWDRASATNEKLFF,TGCACCAGCAGCCAATGGGACAGGGCCTCAGCAACTAATGAAAAACTGTTTTTT
TRBJ2-5,.,TRBV6-5,.,CASSYVLNLETQYF,TGTGCCAGCAGTTACGTTCTAAATCTCGAGACCCAGTACTTC
TRBJ2-7,.,TRBV7-2,TRBD1,CASSGGTGSYEQYF,TGTGCCAGCAGCGGGGGGACAGGGTCCTACGAGCAGTACTTC
TRBJ2-5,.,TRBV4-1,TRBD2,CASSLPSGGTQYF,TGCGCCAGCAGCCTACCGAGCGGGGGGACCCAGTACTTC